The source of this T cell receptor beta chain is a study of a mutant IDH1 vaccine in newly diagnosed glioma. Study summary: Earlier care involved radiotherapy, temozolomide, or both, and the majority received both. Overall study findings and caveats: Pseudoprogression apparently lacked any relation to changes in top peripheral T cell clonotypes. Of the patients, around 93% had vaccine-induced immune responses.

Sequencing used immunoSEQ multiplex PCR; TCRdb keeps in-frame clones, though not all of them. The data contain about 88,000 clones, around 80% of them singletons. Time point meaning: baseline, week 1 (first vaccination visit). As for treatment: pre-vaccination baseline after standard-of-care therapy. Each astrocytoma in the donors was new, WHO grade 3 or 4, IDH1-mutant and ATRX-lost. In germline, CDR1 is MGHDK, CDR2 SYGVNS. The V gene lost 3 bases and the J gene lost 5 bases, with 14 bases spanning the gap. This CDR3 spans 14 amino acids. This clone appeared a single time. Its specificity is not known. This chain uses TRBV25-1 with TRBJ2-7; D is possibly TRBD1 (6 bases). The receptor's source is a man aged 40-55 years with glioma. Some clones in this sample may be carry-over from other donors' samples. The source was PBMCs, collected from a glioma patient treated with radiotherapy, temozolomide or both. The CDR3 coding sequence is TGTGCCAGCAGTGAGATTGGGGGCGCGGACGAGCAGTACTTC. Protein sequence: CASSEIGGADEQYF.